These 17 T cell receptor beta chains were all obtained from the same sample, sequenced in a study of control samples from healthy donors and cancer patients. Here immunoSEQ multiplex PCR was the method, and the copy in TCRdb shows in-frame clones only, minus some. The sample has 93,000 or so clones, approximately 90% seen once. The sequenced material came from PBMCs. The source is a man aged 60-69 years with lung cancer.

This clone was observed once. The chain carries TRBV3-1 (or the pseudogene TRBV3-2) and TRBJ2-5; 10 bases line up with TRBD2. CDR3 length: 17 amino acids. Germline trimming cut 10 bases from V and 3 bases from J; bases unmatched to any gene: 17. CDR1 LGHDT and CDR2 YNNKEL come from the germline V gene (reference sequence). The CDR3 nucleotides are TGTGCCATCCAGGCCTTATCCGGACTAGCGGTAGAAGAGACCCAGTACTTC. Protein sequence: CAIQALSGLAVEETQYF.

This clone was seen only once. This rearrangement joins TRBV5-1 to TRBJ2-3; unclear D gene. The germline gives CDR1 SGHRS, CDR2 YFSETQ. This CDR3 is 14 amino acids long. The germline V and J ends were trimmed by 3 bases and 2 bases, with 10 bases remaining between them. The CDR3 coding sequence is TGCGCCAGCAGCTCGGAGCCCTCCACAGATACGCAGTATTTT. It yields the protein CASSSEPSTDTQYF.

The sample holds a few counts of this clone. This chain links TRBV7-8 with TRBJ1-2; perhaps TRBD1 as D (5 bases). The CDR3 contains 14 residues. With 2 bases removed from V and 3 bases from J, the gap between germline ends came to 10 bases. Germline CDR1 reads SGHVS; CDR2 reads FQNEAQ. The CDR3 sequence: CASSLKGTDYGYTF. Written as DNA, the CDR3 is TGTGCCAGCAGCTTAAAGGGGACTGACTATGGCTACACCTTC.

The chain couples TRBV4-1 to TRBJ2-3; 12 bases line up with TRBD2. The CDR3 covers 19 residues. Germline V gene sequence: CDR1 MGHRA, CDR2 YSYEKL. Germline trimming cut 3 bases from V and 4 bases from J; bases unmatched to any gene: 14. The CDR3 sequence is CASSHLPTSGGSDADTQYF. Here the CDR3 DNA reads TGCGCCAGCAGCCACCTCCCGACTAGCGGGGGATCAGACGCAGATACGCAGTATTTT.

The CDR3 DNA reads as TGTGCCAGCAGCCTCAAGGTTAACTCCTACGAGCAGTACTTC. It codes for CASSLKVNSYEQYF. V gene TRBV27 combines with J gene TRBJ2-7; D uncertain. CDR1 MNHEY and CDR2 SMNVEV come from the germline V gene (reference sequence). The CDR3 totals 14 residues. V lost 6 bases to trimming and J lost 0 bases, with 12 bases between them.

CDR3 nucleotide sequence: TGTGCCGGACAGAGGGACGGGAAGCCCCTCCACTTT. Residues: CAGQRDGKPLHF. This sequence joins TRBV30 and TRBJ1-6; possible D gene TRBD1, 6 bases. V lost 8 bases, J lost 13 bases, and 18 bases lay in between. This CDR3 is built from 12 residues. Germline CDR1 GTSNPN, CDR2 SVGIG (reference sequence).

By sample fraction, this clone is medium-sized. The rearrangement uses TRBV25-1 and TRBJ2-1; D gene uncertain. V was cut by 6 bases and J by 0 bases, with 9 bases left in between. Germline CDR1 is MGHDK and CDR2 is SYGVNS. The CDR3 has 14 amino acids. The DNA for the CDR3 is TGTGCCAGCAGGGAGATCGGCTCCTACAATGAGCAGTTCTTC. Translating gives CASREIGSYNEQFF.

The chain couples TRBV11-1 to TRBJ2-7; 7 nucleotides match TRBD1. The CDR3 is 15 residues long. After removal of 5 bases from V and 0 bases from J, the junction contained 7 bases not matched to a gene. Germline CDR1 SGHAT, CDR2 FQDESV (reference sequence). The DNA for the CDR3 is TGTGCCAGCAGCCTCGGTAGGACAGGCTCCTACGAGCAGTACGTC. Translation gives CASSLGRTGSYEQYV.

The V call is TRBV6-5, the J call TRBJ1-5; D is perhaps TRBD1 (6 bases). This CDR3 comprises 15 residues. V was shortened by 7 bases and J by 0 bases, with 13 bases between the two germline ends. CDR1 MNHEY and CDR2 SVGAGI come from the germline V gene. Here the CDR3 reads CASTPTGYSNQPQHF. DNA for the CDR3: TGTGCCAGCACTCCTACAGGGTATAGCAATCAGCCCCAGCATTTT.

This chain links TRBV5-4 with TRBJ1-1; TRBD1 matches 9 bases. CDR1 and CDR2 (germline): SGHNT, YYREEE (reference sequence). This CDR3 is built from 13 residues. With V trimmed by 5 bases and J by 3 bases, 2 bases remained unmatched. CDR3: CASSRDRDTEAFF. CDR3 sequence (DNA): TGTGCCAGCAGTCGGGACAGGGACACTGAAGCTTTCTTT.

The rearrangement links TRBV12-3 or TRBV12-4 to TRBJ1-4, with unresolved D. This CDR3 contains 12 residues. Trimming took 3 bases from V and 6 from J, leaving 5 bases between them. Written as DNA, the CDR3 is TGTGCCAGCAGTTTTGGGGATGAAAAACTGTTTTTT. This codes for CASSFGDEKLFF.

This clone has a single count. J is TRBJ2-2 and V is TRBV7-9, with 9 bases aligning to TRBD1. The CDR3 length is 17 residues. Germline lookup yields CDR1 SEHNR and CDR2 FQNEAQ (reference sequence). J was trimmed by 2 bases and V by 3 bases; bases with no gene match: 7. This CDR3 is CASSLRQGGSNTGELFF. CDR3 coding DNA: TGTGCCAGCAGCTTGCGACAGGGGGGATCAAACACCGGGGAGCTGTTTTTT. The variable domain in full, with the rest retrieved from reference TRBV7-9 and TRBJ2-2, is DTGVSQNPRHKITKRGQNVTFRCDPISEHNRLYWYRQTLGQGPEFLTYFQNEAQLEKSRLLSDRFSAERPKGSFSTLEIQRTEQGDSAMYLCASSLRQGGSNTGELFFGEGSRLTVL.

This clone was observed a handful of times. The V call is TRBV12-3 or TRBV12-4, the J call TRBJ1-5; no clear D. The CDR3 totals 12 residues. Trimming left V 5 bases short and J 4 bases short, with 6 bases between. The CDR3 is CASSPVNQPQHF. CDR3 sequence (DNA): TGTGCCAGCAGTCCGGTAAATCAGCCCCAGCATTTT.

The chain is built from TRBV6-5 and TRBJ2-7; D ambiguous. CDR1 is MNHEY and CDR2 is SVGAGI in the germline V gene. Trimming cost V 6 bases and J 0 bases, with 12 bases left between them. The CDR3 contains 14 residues. The CDR3 here is CASRRVLTSYEQYV. The CDR3 bases are TGTGCCAGCAGGAGAGTATTAACCTCCTACGAGCAGTACGTC.

The rearrangement joins TRBV6-5 to TRBJ1-1; D unresolved. V gave up 8 bases and J gave up 1 base, with 5 bases separating them. From germline, CDR1 is MNHEY and CDR2 SVGAGI. CDR3 size: 11 residues. The CDR3 region has the DNA TGTGCCAGCGTAGGGAACACTGAAGCTTTCTTT. Protein product: CASVGNTEAFF.

The J gene is TRBJ1-2, the V gene TRBV6-6; D not resolved. This CDR3 comprises 16 residues. Germline lookup yields CDR1 MNHNY and CDR2 SVGAGI (reference sequence). The V and J ends lost 5 bases and 2 bases respectively, with 18 bases between them. CDR3 DNA: TGTGCCAGCAGTCCTCGGGGAACAGCCGGGAACTATGGCTACACCTTC. Translated: CASSPRGTAGNYGYTF.

V gene TRBV3-1 (or the pseudogene TRBV3-2) combines with J gene TRBJ2-1, with TRBD1 as a possible D gene (5 bases). Trimming took off 1 base at V and 10 bases at J, with 11 bases between the two ends. CDR1 and CDR2 (germline): LGHDT, YNNKEL (reference sequence). CDR3 length equals 13 residues. The DNA for the CDR3 is TGTGCCAGCAGCCAAGGTAGGAAGGGGGAGCAGTTCTTC. Amino acid sequence: CASSQGRKGEQFF.